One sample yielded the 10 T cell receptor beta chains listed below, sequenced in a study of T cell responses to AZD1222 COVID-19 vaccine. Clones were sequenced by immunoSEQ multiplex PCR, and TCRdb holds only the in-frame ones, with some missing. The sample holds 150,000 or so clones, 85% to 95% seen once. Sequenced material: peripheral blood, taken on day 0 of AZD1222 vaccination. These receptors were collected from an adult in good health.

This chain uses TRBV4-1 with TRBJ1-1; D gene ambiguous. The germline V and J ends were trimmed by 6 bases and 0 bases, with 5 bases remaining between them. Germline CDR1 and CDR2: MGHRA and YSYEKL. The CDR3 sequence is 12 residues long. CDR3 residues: CASRWMNTEAFF. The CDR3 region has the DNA TGCGCCAGCAGGTGGATGAACACTGAAGCTTTCTTT.

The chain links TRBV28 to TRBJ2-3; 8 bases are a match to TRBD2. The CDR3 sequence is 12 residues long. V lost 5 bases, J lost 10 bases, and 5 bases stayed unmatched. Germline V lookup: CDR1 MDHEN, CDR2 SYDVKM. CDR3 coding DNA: TGTGCCAGCAGTCGGACTAGCCGGGCGCAGTATTTT. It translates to CASSRTSRAQYF.

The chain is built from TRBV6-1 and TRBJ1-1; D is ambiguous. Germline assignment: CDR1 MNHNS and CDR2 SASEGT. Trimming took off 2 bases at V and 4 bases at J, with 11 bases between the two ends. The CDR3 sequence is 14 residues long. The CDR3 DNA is TGTGCCAGCAGTGAATCGGGTGTGAGCACTGAAGCTTTCTTT. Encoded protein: CASSESGVSTEAFF.

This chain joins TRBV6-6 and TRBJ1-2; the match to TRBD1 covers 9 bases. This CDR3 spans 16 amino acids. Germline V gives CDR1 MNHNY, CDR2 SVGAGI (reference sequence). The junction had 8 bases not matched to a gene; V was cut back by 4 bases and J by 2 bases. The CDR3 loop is CASSSITGGRNYGYTF. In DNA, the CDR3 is TGTGCCAGCAGTTCCATTACAGGGGGCCGCAACTATGGCTACACCTTC.

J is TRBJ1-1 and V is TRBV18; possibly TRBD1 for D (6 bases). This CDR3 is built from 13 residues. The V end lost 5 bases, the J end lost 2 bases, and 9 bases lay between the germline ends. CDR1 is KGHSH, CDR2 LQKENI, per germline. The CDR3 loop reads CASSEGGNTEAFF. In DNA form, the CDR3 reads TGTGCCAGCTCAGAGGGGGGAAACACTGAAGCTTTCTTT.

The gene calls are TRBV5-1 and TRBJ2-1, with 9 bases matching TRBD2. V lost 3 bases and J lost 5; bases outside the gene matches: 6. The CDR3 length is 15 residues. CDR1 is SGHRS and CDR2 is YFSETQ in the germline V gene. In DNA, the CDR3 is TGCGCCAGCAGCTCAAGGGCGGGGGGGAACAATGAGCAGTTCTTC. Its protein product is CASSSRAGGNNEQFF. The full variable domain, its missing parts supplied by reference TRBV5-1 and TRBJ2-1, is KAGVTQTPRYLIKTRGQQVTLSCSPISGHRSVSWYQQTPGQGLQFLFEYFSETQRNKGNFPGRFSGRQFSNSRSEMNVSTLELGDSALYLCASSSRAGGNNEQFFGPGTRLTVL.

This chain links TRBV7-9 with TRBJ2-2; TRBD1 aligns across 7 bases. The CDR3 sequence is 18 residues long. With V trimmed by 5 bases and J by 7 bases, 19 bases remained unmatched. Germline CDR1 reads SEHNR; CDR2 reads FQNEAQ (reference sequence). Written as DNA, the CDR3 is TGTGCCAGCAGCATCGGGACAGTCCCAGGGCATCCCAGCGGGGAGCTGTTTTTT. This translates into CASSIGTVPGHPSGELFF.

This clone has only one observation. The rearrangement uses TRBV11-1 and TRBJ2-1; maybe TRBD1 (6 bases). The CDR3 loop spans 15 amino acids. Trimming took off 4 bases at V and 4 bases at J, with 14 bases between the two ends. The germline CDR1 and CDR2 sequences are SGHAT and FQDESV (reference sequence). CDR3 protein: CASSSGGLFYNEQFF. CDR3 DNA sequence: TGTGCCAGCAGCTCTGGGGGCCTTTTTTACAATGAGCAGTTCTTC.

This CDR3 is CASSHPDRGEYNEQFF. The CDR3 region has the DNA TGCGCCAGCAGTCACCCCGACAGGGGGGAGTACAATGAGCAGTTCTTC. This sequence joins TRBV23-1 and TRBJ2-1, with 9 bases identical to TRBD1. TRBV23-1 carries the ORF label, with uncertain function. This CDR3 is built from 16 residues. Trimming cost V 3 bases and J 4 bases; bases outside gene matches: 7.

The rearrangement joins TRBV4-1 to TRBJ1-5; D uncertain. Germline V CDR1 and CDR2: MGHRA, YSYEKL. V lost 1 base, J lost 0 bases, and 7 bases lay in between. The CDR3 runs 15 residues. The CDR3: CASSQAWYSNQPQHF. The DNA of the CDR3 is TGCGCCAGCAGCCAAGCGTGGTATAGCAATCAGCCCCAGCATTTT.